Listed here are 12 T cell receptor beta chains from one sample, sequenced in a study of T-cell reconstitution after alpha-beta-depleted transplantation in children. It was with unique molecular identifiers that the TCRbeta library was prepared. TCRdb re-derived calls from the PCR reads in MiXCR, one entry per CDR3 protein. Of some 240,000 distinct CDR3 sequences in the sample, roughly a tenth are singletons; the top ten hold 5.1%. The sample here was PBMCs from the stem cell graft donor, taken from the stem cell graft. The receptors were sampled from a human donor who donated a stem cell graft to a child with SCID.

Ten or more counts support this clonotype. This chain's CDR3 is CASSVRQGTNEKLFF. The CDR3 nucleotides are TGTGCCAGCAGCGTCCGACAGGGTACTAATGAAAAACTGTTTTTT. This chain connects TRBV5-6 to TRBJ1-4; 7 bases align to TRBD1. The CDR3 totals 15 residues. After removal of 4 bases from V and 2 bases from J, the junction contained 5 bases not matched to a gene. Germline values: CDR1 SGHDT, CDR2 YYEEEE.

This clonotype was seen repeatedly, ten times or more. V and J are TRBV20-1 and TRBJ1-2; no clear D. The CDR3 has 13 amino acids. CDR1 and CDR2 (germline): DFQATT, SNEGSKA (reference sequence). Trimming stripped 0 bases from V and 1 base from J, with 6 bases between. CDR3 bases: TGCAGTGCTAGAGAGAGTGATAACTATGGCTACACCTTC. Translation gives CSARESDNYGYTF.

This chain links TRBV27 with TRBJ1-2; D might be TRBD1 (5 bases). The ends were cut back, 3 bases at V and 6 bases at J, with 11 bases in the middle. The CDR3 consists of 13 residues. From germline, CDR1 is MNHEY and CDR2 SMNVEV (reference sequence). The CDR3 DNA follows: TGTGCCAGCAGTTTCGCAGGGCTAGATGGCTACACCTTC. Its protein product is CASSFAGLDGYTF.

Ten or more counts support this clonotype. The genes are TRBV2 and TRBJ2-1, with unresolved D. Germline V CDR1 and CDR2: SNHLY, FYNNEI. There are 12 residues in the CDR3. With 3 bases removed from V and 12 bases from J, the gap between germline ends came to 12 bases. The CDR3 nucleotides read TGTGCCAGCAGTGATGTAGGGAAGGGGCAGTTCTTC. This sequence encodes CASSDVGKGQFF.

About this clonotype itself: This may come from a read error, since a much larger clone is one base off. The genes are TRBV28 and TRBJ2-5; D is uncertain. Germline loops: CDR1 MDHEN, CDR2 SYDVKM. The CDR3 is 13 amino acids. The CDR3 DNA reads TGTGCCGGCAGCCGACCCGGGTCCCCCTTCCAGTACTTC. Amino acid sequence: CAGSRPGSPFQYF. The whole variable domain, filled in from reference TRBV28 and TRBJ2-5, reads DVKVTQSSRYLVKRTGEKVFLECVQDMDHENMFWYRQDPGLGLRLIYFSYDVKMKEKGDIPEGYSVSREKKERFSLILESASTNQTSMYLCAGSRPGSPFQYFGPGTRLLVL.

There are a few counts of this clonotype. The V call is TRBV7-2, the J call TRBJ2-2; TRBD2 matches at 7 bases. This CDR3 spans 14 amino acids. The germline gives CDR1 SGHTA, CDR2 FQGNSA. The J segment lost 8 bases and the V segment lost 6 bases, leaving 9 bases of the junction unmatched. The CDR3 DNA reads TGTGCCAGCAGTTTGGGAGGGAGAGCTGGGGAGCTGTTTTTT. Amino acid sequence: CASSLGGRAGELFF.

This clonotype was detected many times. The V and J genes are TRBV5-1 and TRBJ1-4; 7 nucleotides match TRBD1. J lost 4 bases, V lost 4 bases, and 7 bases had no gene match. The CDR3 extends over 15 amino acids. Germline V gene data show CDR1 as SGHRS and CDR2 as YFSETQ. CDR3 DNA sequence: TGCGCCAGCAGCATTCGACAGGGCGTTAATGAAAAACTGTTTTTT. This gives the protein CASSIRQGVNEKLFF.

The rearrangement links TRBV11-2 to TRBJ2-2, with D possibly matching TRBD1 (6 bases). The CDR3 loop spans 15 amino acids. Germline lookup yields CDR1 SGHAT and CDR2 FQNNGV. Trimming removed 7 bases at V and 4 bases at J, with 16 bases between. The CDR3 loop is CASTQGGVGTGELFF. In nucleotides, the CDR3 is TGTGCCAGCACACAGGGTGGCGTTGGCACCGGGGAGCTGTTTTTT.

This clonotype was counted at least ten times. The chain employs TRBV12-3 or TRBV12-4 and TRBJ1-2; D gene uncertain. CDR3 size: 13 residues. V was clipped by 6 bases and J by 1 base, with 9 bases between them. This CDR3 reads CASSPQINYGYTF. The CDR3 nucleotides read TGTGCCAGCAGCCCACAGATTAACTATGGCTACACCTTC.

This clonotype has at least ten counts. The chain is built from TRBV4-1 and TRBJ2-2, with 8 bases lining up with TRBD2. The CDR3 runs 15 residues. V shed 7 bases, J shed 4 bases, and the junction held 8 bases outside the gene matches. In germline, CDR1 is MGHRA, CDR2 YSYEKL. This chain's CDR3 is CASNPSSGATGELFF. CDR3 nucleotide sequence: TGCGCCAGCAACCCGAGTAGCGGGGCCACCGGGGAGCTGTTTTTT.

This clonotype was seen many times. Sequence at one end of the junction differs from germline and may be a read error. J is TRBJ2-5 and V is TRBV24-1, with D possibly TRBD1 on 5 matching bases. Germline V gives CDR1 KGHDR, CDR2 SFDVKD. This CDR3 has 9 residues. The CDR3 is CATSGQGHF. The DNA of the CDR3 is TGTGCCACCAGCGGGCAGGGTCACTTC.

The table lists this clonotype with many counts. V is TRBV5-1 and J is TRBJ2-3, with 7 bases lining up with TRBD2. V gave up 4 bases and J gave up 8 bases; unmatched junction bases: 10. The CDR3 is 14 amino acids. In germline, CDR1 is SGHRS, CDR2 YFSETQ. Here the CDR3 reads CASSAGVVRGTQYF. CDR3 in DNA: TGCGCCAGCAGCGCGGGGGTAGTCCGTGGTACGCAGTATTTT.